Presented here are 20 T cell receptor beta chains from one specimen sequenced in a study of PD-1 blockade in mismatch repair-deficient tumors. Sequencing used immunoSEQ multiplex PCR; TCRdb keeps in-frame clones, though not all of them. This repertoire shows 70,000 to 95,000 clones, roughly 80% found once; its top ten account for about 6%. The material sequenced was peripheral blood, taken 44 weeks after starting pembrolizumab. These receptors came from an adult with mismatch repair-deficient cancer.

The genes are TRBV2 and TRBJ2-2, with D perhaps being TRBD1 or TRBD2 (5 bases each). Germline loops: CDR1 SNHLY, CDR2 FYNNEI. The V gene lost 4 bases and the J gene lost 6 bases, with 15 bases spanning the gap. The CDR3 sequence is 15 residues long. The CDR3 loop reads CASSAVAGGSGELFF. CDR3 DNA: TGTGCCAGCAGTGCCGTAGCTGGGGGATCCGGGGAGCTGTTTTTT. Full variable domain (outside the CDR3, taken from reference TRBV2 and TRBJ2-2): EPEVTQTPSHQVTQMGQEVILRCVPISNHLYFYWYRQILGQKVEFLVSFYNNEISEKSEIFDDQFSVERPDGSNFTLKIRSTKLEDSAMYFCASSAVAGGSGELFFGEGSRLTVL.

V gene TRBV7-8 combines with J gene TRBJ2-7; 7 bases are a match to TRBD2. This CDR3 is 13 amino acids long. V was clipped by 5 bases and J by 3 bases; unmatched bases: 4. CDR1 and CDR2 from the germline V gene are SGHVS and FQNEAQ. The CDR3 is CASSPSGVYEQYF. The CDR3 bases are TGTGCCAGCAGCCCTAGCGGCGTCTACGAGCAGTACTTC.

The chain recombines TRBV7-3 with TRBJ2-2, with D perhaps matching TRBD1 (6 bases). CDR1 is SGHTA, CDR2 FQGTGA, per germline. The CDR3 totals 14 residues. V lost 3 bases and J lost 5, with 10 bases in between. This chain's CDR3 is CASSFRGGTGELFF. Here the CDR3 DNA reads TGTGCCAGCAGCTTCAGAGGGGGTACCGGGGAGCTGTTTTTT.

The chain uses TRBV5-4 and TRBJ1-1; D uncertain. Trimming pared 5 bases from V and 0 bases from J, leaving 20 bases between. The germline gives CDR1 SGHNT, CDR2 YYREEE (reference sequence). The CDR3 runs to 17 residues. The CDR3 protein is CASSPGGRHSVNTEAFF. The CDR3 DNA is TGTGCCAGCAGTCCGGGCGGGAGGCATTCGGTGAACACTGAAGCTTTCTTT.

The chain has TRBV4-1 and TRBJ2-3, with TRBD2 matching over 13 bases. The germline V gene has CDR1 MGHRA and CDR2 YSYEKL. The CDR3 runs 17 residues. The junction had 10 bases not matched to a gene; V was cut back by 4 bases and J by 6 bases. The CDR3 coding sequence is TGCGCCAGCAGCCGAGGGGGACTAGCGGGATCAGAGGATACGCAGTATTTT. Amino acids: CASSRGGLAGSEDTQYF.

CDR3 nucleotides: TGCGCCAGCAGCCAAGATGCATATGATCGTTCGGTCGAGCAGTACTTC. Protein product: CASSQDAYDRSVEQYF. The chain combines TRBV4-1 with TRBJ2-7; D ambiguous. The CDR3 has 16 residues. Trimming took 0 bases from V and 6 from J, leaving 18 bases between them. Germline CDR1 and CDR2: MGHRA and YSYEKL.

J is TRBJ2-3 and V is TRBV5-6; tentatively, D is TRBD1 or TRBD2 (5 bases each). This CDR3 region has 15 residues. In germline, CDR1 is SGHDT, CDR2 YYEEEE. Trimming stripped 4 bases from V and 0 bases from J, with 12 bases between. The chain's CDR3 is CASSQWGSSTDTQYF. The CDR3 bases are TGTGCCAGCAGCCAGTGGGGGAGTAGCACAGATACGCAGTATTTT.

The J gene is TRBJ2-1, the V gene TRBV9; 8 positions match TRBD2. CDR1 is SGDLS, CDR2 YYNGEE, per germline. The CDR3 has 12 amino acids. With 4 bases clipped from V and 10 bases from J, the junction kept 4 bases outside the gene matches. CDR3 loop: CASSSIAGEQFF. DNA of the CDR3: TGTGCCAGCAGCTCCATAGCGGGAGAGCAGTTCTTC.

This chain joins TRBV5-4 and TRBJ2-4; 8 bases fit TRBD1. The junction had 10 bases not matched to a gene; V was cut back by 4 bases and J by 4 bases. This CDR3 is built from 16 residues. The germline gives CDR1 SGHNT, CDR2 YYREEE (reference sequence). The CDR3 nucleotides read TGTGCCAGCAGCAGCCCCGCAGGGGGCGAAAAAAACATTCAGTACTTC. It translates to CASSSPAGGEKNIQYF.

The chain recombines TRBV6-5 with TRBJ1-1; 9 nucleotides align to TRBD1. The trim removed 6 bases at V and 7 bases at J, leaving 3 bases unmatched. CDR1 is MNHEY, CDR2 SVGAGI, per germline. The length of the CDR3 is 12 residues. The CDR3 DNA follows: TGTGCCAGCAGATACAGGGGGCGTGAAGCTTTCTTT. Its protein is CASRYRGREAFF.

The rearrangement uses TRBV25-1 and TRBJ1-2, with 8 bases matching TRBD1. After removal of 3 bases from V and 4 bases from J, the junction contained 13 bases not matched to a gene. This CDR3 is 17 amino acids long. The germline gives CDR1 MGHDK, CDR2 SYGVNS. For the CDR3, the DNA is TGTGCCAGCAGTGATCCCGGACAGGGCGTGGGCAGCTATGGCTACACCTTC. This translates into CASSDPGQGVGSYGYTF.

This chain uses TRBV19 with TRBJ1-5; 8 bases line up with TRBD1. The CDR3 sequence is 14 residues long. J lost 5 bases, V lost 6 bases, and 6 bases had no gene match. The germline V gene has CDR1 LNHDA and CDR2 SQIVND (reference sequence). CDR3: CASSNRTGYQPQHF. CDR3 sequence (DNA): TGTGCCAGTAGCAATAGGACAGGGTATCAGCCCCAGCATTTT.

This clone showed up just once. The chain joins TRBV15 to TRBJ2-5; D is possibly TRBD1 (6 bases). This CDR3 has 14 amino acids. Per germline, CDR1 LNHNV and CDR2 YYDKDF (reference sequence). V was clipped by 5 bases and J by 0 bases, with 10 bases between them. The CDR3 nucleotides read TGTGCCACCAGCGAGGACAGAGACCAAGAGACCCAGTACTTC. Encoded protein: CATSEDRDQETQYF.

The V gene is TRBV27, the J gene TRBJ2-3; no definite D call. The germline V and J ends were trimmed by 2 bases and 2 bases, with 11 bases remaining between them. This CDR3 has 15 amino acids. Germline lookup yields CDR1 MNHEY and CDR2 SMNVEV (reference sequence). The CDR3 coding sequence is TGTGCCAGCAGTTTAGGGCGACGGACCACAGATACGCAGTATTTT. Protein sequence: CASSLGRRTTDTQYF.

The chain has TRBV7-9 and TRBJ1-1; 7 positions agree with TRBD1. The germline V gene encodes CDR1 SEHNR and CDR2 FQNEAQ (reference sequence). CDR3 length equals 14 residues. The J segment lost 5 bases and the V segment lost 2 bases, leaving 5 bases of the junction unmatched. This CDR3 reads CASSLPNRGTEAFF. CDR3 nucleotide sequence: TGTGCCAGCAGCTTACCTAACAGGGGAACTGAAGCTTTCTTT. Together with reference TRBV7-9 and TRBJ1-1, the CDR3 gives the full variable domain: DTGVSQNPRHKITKRGQNVTFRCDPISEHNRLYWYRQTLGQGPEFLTYFQNEAQLEKSRLLSDRFSAERPKGSFSTLEIQRTEQGDSAMYLCASSLPNRGTEAFFGQGTRLTVV.

The chain links TRBV30 to TRBJ2-1, with TRBD2 matching over 7 bases. V shed 5 bases, J shed 12 bases, and the junction held 16 bases outside the gene matches. This CDR3 is built from 14 residues. Germline CDR1 reads GTSNPN; CDR2 reads SVGIG (reference sequence). The CDR3 DNA sequence: TGTGCCTGGTTAGCGGGTTTCAATTATGTCGGGCAGTTCTTC. Amino acids: CAWLAGFNYVGQFF.

DNA of the CDR3: TGCGCCAGCAGCTTGGCGCAGGCGGTTTCCTACGAGCAGTACTTC. Translated: CASSLAQAVSYEQYF. The gene calls are TRBV5-1 and TRBJ2-7; no reliable D call. The CDR3 has 15 amino acids. The germline V gene encodes CDR1 SGHRS and CDR2 YFSETQ. Trimming took 0 bases from V and 1 from J, leaving 11 bases between them.

The rearrangement joins TRBV6-5 to TRBJ1-3; D is unresolved. Germline CDR1 reads MNHEY; CDR2 reads SVGAGI. This CDR3 spans 14 amino acids. Trimming pared 0 bases from V and 0 bases from J, leaving 3 bases between. The DNA for the CDR3 is TGTGCCAGCAGTTACTCTGGCTCTGGAAACACCATATATTTT. Its translation: CASSYSGSGNTIYF.

The chain is built from TRBV7-2 and TRBJ1-2, with 7 bases lining up with TRBD1. Germline V CDR1 and CDR2: SGHTA, FQGNSA. The CDR3 has 13 residues. V was pared by 5 bases and J by 2 bases, with 2 bases of the junction left unmatched. In DNA, the CDR3 is TGTGCCAGCAGCCCGGACAGGAACTATGGCTACACCTTC. Translation: CASSPDRNYGYTF.

The chain combines TRBV12-5 with TRBJ2-1; D perhaps matches TRBD2 (5 bases). Trimming removed 6 bases at V and 7 bases at J, with 10 bases between. Germline CDR1 reads LGHNT; CDR2 reads FRNRAP. The CDR3 is 12 amino acids. The CDR3 region is CASGLEENEQFF. The CDR3 DNA sequence: TGTGCTAGTGGGCTGGAGGAGAATGAGCAGTTCTTC.